This record looks at one TCR beta chain sequence and its context. No antigen is known for it. No much larger clone exists at a distance of one base, and base qualities are not known. The CDR3 regions of human TCRbeta chains were subjected to immunosequencing. Concerning the study's data processing: TCRs in the repertoires were compared against a reference library of SARS-CoV-2-specific TCRs that had been generated with the MIRA antigen-specificity platform. Breadth meant the fraction of unique TCRs that were SARS-CoV-2-associated, whereas depth meant the fraction of total T cells that were SARS-CoV-2-associated. Using the MIRA data, each spike-specific TCR was mapped to the spike region that the TCR reacts to and placed in a CD4 or CD8 class. Log10-transformed breadth and depth values were compared by one-way ANOVA with Sidak's multiple comparisons tests. TCRdb took this table from immuneACCESS and kept in-frame rearrangements with V and J called. Such tables lack part of the clones; where checked against another copy, unresolved V genes explain under half of the gap, and the rest is unexplained. The V and J calls and clone size are taken from that table; D and trimming were inferred from the DNA. For this sample the table gives about 98,000 clones, of which approximately 81% were detected only once. The ten most abundant clones make up over 15% of the sample.

The time point label for this specimen denotes: baseline before first vaccination. Samples from vaccinated people were obtained from the UK trials COV001 and COV002, which included a single-blind randomized controlled phase 2/3 trial of AZD1222 (ChAdOx1 nCoV-19) in healthy adults. Trial participant PBMC samples were collected at day 0 and day 28 after the second dose for TCRbeta chain sequencing. The CDR3 measures 18 amino acids from cysteine to phenylalanine. Of the read, only the CDR3 DNA is kept; its 54 bases are in frame from base 1. V is pruned by 4 bases and J by 2 bases, leaving 10 bases of the junction without a gene match. The germline V gene encodes CDR1 SGHNT and CDR2 YYREEE (reference sequence). These data belong to a study of T cell responses to AZD1222 COVID-19 vaccine (dated by TCRdb to about 2021). Concerning the study at large: AZD1222 recipients given second doses at about 4 weeks or at about 12 weeks were pooled, since spike-specific TCR depth and breadth were not found to differ between the two schedules. Trial participants were enrolled by age into 18-55, 56-69 and 70-plus year subgroups, with roughly 150, 30 and 60 TCR-sequenced participants respectively. A total of approximately 230 trial participants underwent TCR sequencing, of whom some 210 received two doses of AZD1222 and about 25 received two doses of the MenACWY control vaccine.

Study-wide conclusions, independent of this receptor: Reportedly, close to half of the unique spike-specific TCRs recognized epitopes lying outside the regions that are mutated in the B.1.351 and B.1.1.7 variants. No day 14 peak-response samples were available, so repertoires were characterized only after the peak T cell response. After two AZD1222 doses, spike-specific TCR breadth and depth were significantly higher than at day 0 and than in MenACWY recipients. Participants were mostly white British, with more females than males. The authors suggested clonal diversity may have been underestimated. CD4 TCRs associated with the vaccine covered the entire spike protein, and the dominant responses were in regions 160-218 and 743-854. The 56-69-year group was small, and its depth increase did not reach significance, likely because of low power. Conclusions about previously exposed vaccinees were limited because only 6 or 7 AZD1222 recipients were SARS-CoV-2 seropositive at baseline.

In this chain, TRBV5-4 is recombined with TRBJ2-1, with TRBD2 matching 12 junction bases. This sequence was found in an adult in good health. The material was peripheral blood, obtained on day 0 of AZD1222 vaccination. CDR3 protein: CASSPTSGRLRAYNEQFF. At the DNA level, the sequence is TGTGCCAGCAGCCCAACTAGCGGGAGGTTAAGGGCCTACAATGAGCAGTTCTTC. The CDR3, completed at both ends by the reference TRBV5-4 and TRBJ2-1 genes, gives the full variable domain ETGVTQSPTHLIKTRGQQVTLRCSSQSGHNTVSWYQQALGQGPQFIFQYYREEENGRGNFPPRFSGLQFPNYSSELNVNALELDDSALYLCASSPTSGRLRAYNEQFFGPGTRLTVL.